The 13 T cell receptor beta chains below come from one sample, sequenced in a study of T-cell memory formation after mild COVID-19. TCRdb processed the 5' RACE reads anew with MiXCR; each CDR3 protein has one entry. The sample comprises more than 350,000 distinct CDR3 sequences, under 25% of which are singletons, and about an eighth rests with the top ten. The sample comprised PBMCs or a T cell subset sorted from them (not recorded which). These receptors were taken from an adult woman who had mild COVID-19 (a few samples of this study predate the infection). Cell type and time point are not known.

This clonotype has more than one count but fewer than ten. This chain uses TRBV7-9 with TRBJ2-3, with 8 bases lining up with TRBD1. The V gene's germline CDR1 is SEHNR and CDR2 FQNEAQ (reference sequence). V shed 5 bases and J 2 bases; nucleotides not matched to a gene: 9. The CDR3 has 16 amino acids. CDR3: CASSLGGTGNTDTQYF. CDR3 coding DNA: TGTGCCAGCAGCCTTGGTGGGACAGGAAACACAGATACGCAGTATTTT.

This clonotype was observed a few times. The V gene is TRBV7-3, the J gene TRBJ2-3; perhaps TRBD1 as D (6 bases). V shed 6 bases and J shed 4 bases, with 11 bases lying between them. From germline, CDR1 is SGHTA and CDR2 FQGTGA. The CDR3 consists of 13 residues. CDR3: CASSRGTADTQYF. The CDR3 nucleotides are TGTGCCAGCAGTAGGGGGACGGCAGATACGCAGTATTTT.

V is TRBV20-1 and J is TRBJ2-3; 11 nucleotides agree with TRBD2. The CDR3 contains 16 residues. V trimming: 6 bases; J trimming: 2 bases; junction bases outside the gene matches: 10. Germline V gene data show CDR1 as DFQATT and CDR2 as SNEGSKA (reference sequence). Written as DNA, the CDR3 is TGCAGTGCCGAGGGTCTAGCGGGGGGCCTCACAGATACGCAGTATTTT. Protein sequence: CSAEGLAGGLTDTQYF.

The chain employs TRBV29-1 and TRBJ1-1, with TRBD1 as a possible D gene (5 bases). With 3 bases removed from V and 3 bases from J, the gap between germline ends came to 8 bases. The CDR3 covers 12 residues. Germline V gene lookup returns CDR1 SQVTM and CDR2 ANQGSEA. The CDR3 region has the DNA TGCAGCGTTGACGGGGGTGACACTGAAGCTTTCTTT. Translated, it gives CSVDGGDTEAFF.

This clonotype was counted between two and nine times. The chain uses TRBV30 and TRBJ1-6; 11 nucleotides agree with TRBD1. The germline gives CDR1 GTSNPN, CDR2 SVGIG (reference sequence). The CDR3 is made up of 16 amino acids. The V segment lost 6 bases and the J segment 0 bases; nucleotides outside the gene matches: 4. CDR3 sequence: CACTGTGGSYNSPLHF. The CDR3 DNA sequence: TGTGCCTGCACGGGGACAGGGGGCTCCTATAATTCACCCCTCCACTTT.

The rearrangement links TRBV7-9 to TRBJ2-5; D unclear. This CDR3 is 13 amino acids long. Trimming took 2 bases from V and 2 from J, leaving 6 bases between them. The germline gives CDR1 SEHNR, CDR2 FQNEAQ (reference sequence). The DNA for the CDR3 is TGTGCCAGCAGCTTAAAGGCACAAGAGACCCAGTACTTC. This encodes CASSLKAQETQYF. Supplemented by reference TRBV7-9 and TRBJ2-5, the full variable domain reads DTGVSQNPRHKITKRGQNVTFRCDPISEHNRLYWYRQTLGQGPEFLTYFQNEAQLEKSRLLSDRFSAERPKGSFSTLEIQRTEQGDSAMYLCASSLKAQETQYFGPGTRLLVL.

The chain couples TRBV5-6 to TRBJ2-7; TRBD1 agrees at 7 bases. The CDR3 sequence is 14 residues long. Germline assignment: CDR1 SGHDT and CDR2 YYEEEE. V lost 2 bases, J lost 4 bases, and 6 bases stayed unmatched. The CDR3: CASSFRGGAYEQYF. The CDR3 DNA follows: TGTGCCAGCAGCTTTAGAGGGGGCGCTTACGAGCAGTACTTC.

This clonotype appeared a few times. The CDR3 spells CASSVVDTSNTGELFF. The CDR3 DNA follows: TGTGCCAGCAGCGTAGTTGACACCTCGAACACCGGGGAGCTGTTTTTT. The chain joins TRBV9 to TRBJ2-2; no firm D call. CDR3 length: 16 residues. V lost 0 bases, J lost 0 bases, and 9 bases lay in between. The germline V gene has CDR1 SGDLS and CDR2 YYNGEE.

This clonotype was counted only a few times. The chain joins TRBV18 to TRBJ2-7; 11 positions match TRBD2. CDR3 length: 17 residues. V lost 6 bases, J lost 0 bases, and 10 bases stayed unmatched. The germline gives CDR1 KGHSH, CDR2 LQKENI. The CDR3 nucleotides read TGTGCCAGCTCTCGTGGGACTAGCGGATCAACCTCCTACGAGCAGTACTTC. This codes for CASSRGTSGSTSYEQYF.

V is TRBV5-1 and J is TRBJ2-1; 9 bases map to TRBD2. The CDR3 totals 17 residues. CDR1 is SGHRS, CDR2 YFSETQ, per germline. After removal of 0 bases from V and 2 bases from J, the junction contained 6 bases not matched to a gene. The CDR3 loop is CASSLGYGGGAYNEQFF. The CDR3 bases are TGCGCCAGCAGCTTGGGATACGGCGGGGGGGCCTACAATGAGCAGTTCTTC.

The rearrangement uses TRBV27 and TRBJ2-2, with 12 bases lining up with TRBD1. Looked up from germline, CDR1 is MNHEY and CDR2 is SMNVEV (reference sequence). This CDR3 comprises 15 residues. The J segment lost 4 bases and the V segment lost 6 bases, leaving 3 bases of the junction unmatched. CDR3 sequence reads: CASRGQGAVTGELFF. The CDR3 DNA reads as TGTGCCAGCAGGGGACAGGGGGCGGTCACCGGGGAGCTGTTTTTT.

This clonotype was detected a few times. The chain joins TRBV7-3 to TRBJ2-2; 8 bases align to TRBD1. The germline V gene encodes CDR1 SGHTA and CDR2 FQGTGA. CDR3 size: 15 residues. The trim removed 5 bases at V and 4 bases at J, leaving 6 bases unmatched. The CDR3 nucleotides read TGTGCCAGCAGCCTCACAGGGGGTCTCACCGGGGAGCTGTTTTTT. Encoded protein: CASSLTGGLTGELFF.

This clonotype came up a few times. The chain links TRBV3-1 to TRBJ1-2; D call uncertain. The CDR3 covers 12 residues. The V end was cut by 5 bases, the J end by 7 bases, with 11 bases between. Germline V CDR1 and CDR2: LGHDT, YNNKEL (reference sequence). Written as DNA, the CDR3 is TGTGCCAGCAGCACACAAGGGTTTGGCTACACCTTC. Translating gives CASSTQGFGYTF.